These T cell receptor beta chains were read from a single sample in a study of T cells in Graves' hyperthyroidism and ophthalmopathy. One entry per CDR3 protein results from TCRdb running MiXCR on the multiplex PCR reads. The table includes about 110,000 distinct CDR3 sequences, roughly 15% detected once. Sequencing was carried out using blood. All receptors come from a woman aged 50 to 60 with Graves' hyperthyroidism. Both conserved end residues are part of each CDR3. Fields, in order: CDR3 protein, CDR3 DNA, J gene, V gene, D gene, clone size. D genes are given only for firm matches. Clone size appears in some rows only: once, few, many, or a class for an expanded clone.

CSVPGPDTQYF	TGCAGCGTCCCGGGACCAGATACGCAGTATTTT	TRBJ2-3	TRBV29-1	.	.
CASSPRSGYTGELFF	TGTGCCAGCAGCCCACGGAGCGGATACACCGGGGAGCTGTTTTTT	TRBJ2-2	TRBV7-9	.	many
CASSEQGPSDEQYF	TGTGCCAGCAGTGAACAAGGCCCCTCCGACGAGCAGTACTTC	TRBJ2-7	TRBV2	.	many
CASSHPGRLEGYTF	TGTGCCAGCTCTCACCCTGGTAGGCTGGAGGGCTACACCTTC	TRBJ1-2	TRBV18	.	.
CASTLFRGKSEAFF	TGTGCCAGCACCCTATTCAGGGGGAAGAGTGAAGCTTTCTTT	TRBJ1-1	TRBV27	TRBD1	many
CASSSLLGGSGEAFF	TGCGCCAGCAGCTCCCTACTCGGGGGGTCGGGGGAAGCTTTCTTT	TRBJ1-1	TRBV5-1	.	many
CASSSPGTSGTYEQYF	TGCGCCAGCAGCTCACCCGGGACTAGCGGAACCTACGAGCAGTACTTC	TRBJ2-7	TRBV5-1	TRBD2	many
CASSSAGTWGTYNEQFF	TGTGCCAGCAGCTCTGCCGGGACCTGGGGGACCTACAATGAGCAGTTCTTC	TRBJ2-1	TRBV7-2	.	many
CSATPGLAGVEETQYF	TGCAGCGCTACTCCGGGACTAGCGGGAGTGGAGGAGACCCAGTACTTC	TRBJ2-5	TRBV29-1	TRBD2	.
CASNYRDRRNYGYTF	TGTGCCAGCAATTACCGGGACAGGAGAAACTATGGCTACACCTTC	TRBJ1-2	TRBV28	TRBD1	many
CASTQGTSGGNEQFF	TGTGCCAGCACCCAGGGGACTAGCGGGGGAAATGAGCAGTTCTTC	TRBJ2-1	TRBV9	TRBD2	.
CASSLVGGLYGYTF	TGTGCCAGCAGCTTAGTGGGCGGACTCTATGGCTACACCTTC	TRBJ1-2	TRBV7-2	.	many
CASSLSGRGDEQFF	TGCGCCAGCAGCTTAAGCGGGAGGGGGGATGAGCAGTTCTTC	TRBJ2-1	TRBV5-1	TRBD2	many
CSASSMLNTEAFF	TGCAGTGCTAGTAGTATGTTGAACACTGAAGCTTTCTTT	TRBJ1-1	TRBV20-1	.	many
CSASSASNNQPQHF	TGCAGTGCTAGTTCGGCCAGCAACAATCAGCCCCAGCATTTT	TRBJ1-5	TRBV20-1	.	many
CSASSSGRAGNEQFF	TGCAGTGCTAGTTCTAGCGGGAGGGCCGGTAATGAGCAGTTCTTC	TRBJ2-1	TRBV20-1	TRBD2	many
CASSPGQGRTGELFF	TGTGCCAGCAGTCCCGGACAGGGGCGCACCGGGGAGCTGTTTTTT	TRBJ2-2	TRBV12-3/TRBV12-4	TRBD1	.
CSARTGPGTDTQYF	TGCAGTGCTAGGACAGGCCCTGGCACAGATACGCAGTATTTT	TRBJ2-3	TRBV20-1	.	many
CASSEFGSDRQGYEQYF	TGTGCCAGCAGTGAGTTCGGCTCCGACAGACAAGGCTACGAGCAGTACTTC	TRBJ2-7	TRBV25-1	.	many
CASSRTPINTEAFF	TGTGCCAGCAGTAGGACACCTATTAACACTGAAGCTTTCTTT	TRBJ1-1	TRBV6-1	.	many
CASSRTSGRAYEQYF	TGTGCCAGCAGCCGGACTAGCGGGAGGGCCTACGAGCAGTACTTC	TRBJ2-7	TRBV12-3/TRBV12-4	TRBD2	many
CASLGLAGGTGNEQFF	TGTGCCAGCCTCGGACTGGCGGGAGGGACTGGAAATGAGCAGTTCTTC	TRBJ2-1	TRBV28	TRBD2	many
CASSFFGTGTEEQFF	TGCGCCAGCAGTTTCTTCGGGACTGGGACGGAAGAGCAGTTCTTC	TRBJ2-1	TRBV5-1	.	.
CASSQGINSPLHF	TGTGCCAGCAGTCAGGGAATCAATTCACCCCTCCACTTT	TRBJ1-6	TRBV6-1	.	.
CASSPRGASGSGYNEQFF	TGTGCCAGCAGCCCACGTGGGGCTAGCGGGAGTGGTTACAATGAGCAGTTCTTC	TRBJ2-1	TRBV7-2	TRBD2	many
CASSGTVLRETQYF	TGTGCCAGCAGTGGGACAGTTTTAAGAGAGACCCAGTACTTC	TRBJ2-5	TRBV27	TRBD1	medium-sized